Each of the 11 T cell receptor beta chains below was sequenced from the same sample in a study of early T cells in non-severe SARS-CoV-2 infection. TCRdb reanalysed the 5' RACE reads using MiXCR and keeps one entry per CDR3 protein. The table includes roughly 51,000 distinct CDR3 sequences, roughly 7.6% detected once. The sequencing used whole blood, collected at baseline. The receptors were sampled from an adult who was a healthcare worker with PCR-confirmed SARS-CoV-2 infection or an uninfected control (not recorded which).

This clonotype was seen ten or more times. The CDR3 DNA sequence: TGTGCCAGCAGCGGACGACACCCCGGCGCGACCCAGTACTTC. Its translation is CASSGRHPGATQYF. The chain combines TRBV7-2 with TRBJ2-5; D remains unclear. The V gene's germline CDR1 is SGHTA and CDR2 FQGNSA. V was shortened by 5 bases and J by 7 bases, with 17 bases between the two germline ends. CDR3 length: 14 amino acids.

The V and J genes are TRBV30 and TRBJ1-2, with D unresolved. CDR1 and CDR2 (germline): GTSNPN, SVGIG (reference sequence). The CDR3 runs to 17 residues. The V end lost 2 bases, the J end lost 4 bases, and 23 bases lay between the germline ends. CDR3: CAWSLGQYGASSYGYTF. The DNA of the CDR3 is TGTGCCTGGAGTTTAGGGCAATACGGAGCATCCTCCTATGGCTACACCTTC. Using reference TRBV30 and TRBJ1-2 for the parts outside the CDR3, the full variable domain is SQTIHQWPATLVQPVGSPLSLECTVEGTSNPNLYWYRQAAGRGLQLLFYSVGIGQISSEVPQNLSASRPQDRQFILSSKKLLLSDSGFYLCAWSLGQYGASSYGYTFGSGTRLTVV.

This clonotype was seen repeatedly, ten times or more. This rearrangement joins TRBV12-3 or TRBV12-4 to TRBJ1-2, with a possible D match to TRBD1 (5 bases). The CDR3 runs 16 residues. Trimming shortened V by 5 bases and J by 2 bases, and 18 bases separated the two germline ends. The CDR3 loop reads CASSPTGFQGNYGYTF. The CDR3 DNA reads TGTGCCAGCAGTCCCACGGGATTCCAGGGAAACTATGGCTACACCTTC.

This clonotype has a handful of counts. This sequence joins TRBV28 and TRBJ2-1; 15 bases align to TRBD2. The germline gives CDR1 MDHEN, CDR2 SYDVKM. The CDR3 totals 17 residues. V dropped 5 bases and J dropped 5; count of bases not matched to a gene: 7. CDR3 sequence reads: CASSPGLAGGPHNEQFF. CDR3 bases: TGTGCCAGCAGTCCAGGACTAGCGGGAGGGCCCCACAATGAGCAGTTCTTC. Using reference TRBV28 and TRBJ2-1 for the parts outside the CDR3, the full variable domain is DVKVTQSSRYLVKRTGEKVFLECVQDMDHENMFWYRQDPGLGLRLIYFSYDVKMKEKGDIPEGYSVSREKKERFSLILESASTNQTSMYLCASSPGLAGGPHNEQFFGPGTRLTVL.

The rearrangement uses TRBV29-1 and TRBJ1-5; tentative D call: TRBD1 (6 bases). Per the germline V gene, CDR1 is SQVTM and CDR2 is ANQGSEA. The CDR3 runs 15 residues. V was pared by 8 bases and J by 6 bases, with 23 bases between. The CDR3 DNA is TGCAGCCCCTCGGTCAGGGGTCGTTTCCCTCAGCCCCAGCATTTT. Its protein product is CSPSVRGRFPQPQHF.

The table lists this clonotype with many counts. CDR3 sequence (DNA): TGTGCCAGCGTACGGGGGACAGGGGGCGGCCAGGCTTACGAGCAGTACTTC. Translated: CASVRGTGGGQAYEQYF. The chain links TRBV28 to TRBJ2-7; 12 bases agree with TRBD1. CDR3 length: 17 amino acids. The trim removed 8 bases at V and 4 bases at J, leaving 15 bases unmatched. Germline V CDR1 and CDR2: MDHEN, SYDVKM.

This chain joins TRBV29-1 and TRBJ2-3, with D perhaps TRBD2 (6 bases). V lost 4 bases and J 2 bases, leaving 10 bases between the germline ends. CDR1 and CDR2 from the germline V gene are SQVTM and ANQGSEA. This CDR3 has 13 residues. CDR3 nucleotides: TGCAGCGTTGCGGGAGCCCACACAGATACGCAGTATTTT. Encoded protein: CSVAGAHTDTQYF.

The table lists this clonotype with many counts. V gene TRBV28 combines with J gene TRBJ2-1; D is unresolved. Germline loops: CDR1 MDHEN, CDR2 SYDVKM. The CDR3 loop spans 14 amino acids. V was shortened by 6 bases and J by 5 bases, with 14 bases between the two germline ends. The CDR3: CASSIRVGNNEQFF. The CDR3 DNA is TGTGCCAGCAGCATCCGGGTCGGAAACAATGAGCAGTTCTTC.

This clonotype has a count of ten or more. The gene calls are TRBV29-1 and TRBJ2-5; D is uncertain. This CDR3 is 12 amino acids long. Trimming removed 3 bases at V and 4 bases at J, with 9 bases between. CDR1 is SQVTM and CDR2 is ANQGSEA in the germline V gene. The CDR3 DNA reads TGCAGCGTTGACGGGTTCAGAGAGACCCAGTACTTC. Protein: CSVDGFRETQYF.

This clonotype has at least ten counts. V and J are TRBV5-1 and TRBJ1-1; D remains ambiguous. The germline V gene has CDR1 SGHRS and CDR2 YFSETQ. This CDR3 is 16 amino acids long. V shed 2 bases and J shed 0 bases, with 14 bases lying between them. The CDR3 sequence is CASSLDRVRVNTEAFF. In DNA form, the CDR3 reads TGCGCCAGCAGCTTAGATAGGGTTCGGGTGAACACTGAAGCTTTCTTT.

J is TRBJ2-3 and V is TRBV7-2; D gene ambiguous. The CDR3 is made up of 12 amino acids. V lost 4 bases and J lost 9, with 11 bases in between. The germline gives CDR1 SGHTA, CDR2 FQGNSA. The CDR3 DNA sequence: TGTGCCAGCAGCTGGATGGTGGGAACGCAGTATTTT. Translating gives CASSWMVGTQYF.